Shown below are 11 T cell receptor beta chains from a single sample sequenced in a study of CD4 T cells in relation to SARS-CoV-2 and coronaviruses. These receptors have no known antigen. Profiled with immunoSEQ multiplex PCR; TCRdb holds only in-frame clones, not every one. Found here are about 29,000 clones, 78% of them singletons; the top ten hold about 20%. Before the COVID-19 pandemic, during about 2011-2019, CD4+ T cells were taken from unexposed donors. After approximately ten days of culture, CD4+ T cells were isolated. The source material was CD4+ T cells from PBMCs, cultured in vitro. Every receptor here comes from a human donor in good health.

J is TRBJ2-6 and V is TRBV13; TRBD2 aligns across 7 bases. After removal of 5 bases from V and 3 bases from J, the junction contained 7 bases not matched to a gene. Germline lookup yields CDR1 PRHDT and CDR2 FYEKMQ (reference sequence). The CDR3 has 16 amino acids. Here the CDR3 DNA reads TGTGCCAGCAGCCCTGGGGGAGGGTTTGGGGCCAACGTCCTGACTTTC. As protein: CASSPGGGFGANVLTF.

The chain combines TRBV7-8 with TRBJ2-7, with 8 bases aligning to TRBD2. CDR1 and CDR2 from the germline V gene are SGHVS and FQNEAQ. Trimming took 5 bases from V and 0 from J; bases not matched to a gene: 6. The CDR3 is made up of 15 amino acids. CDR3 coding DNA: TGTGCCAGCAGCCCGAGGACTAGCTACTCCTACGAGCAGTACTTC. Protein product: CASSPRTSYSYEQYF.

This chain links TRBV7-2 with TRBJ1-1, with TRBD1 as a possible D gene (5 bases). Trimming pared 5 bases from V and 1 base from J, leaving 14 bases between. The CDR3 consists of 15 residues. Germline CDR1 is SGHTA and CDR2 is FQGNSA. CDR3: CASSPVGVRNTEAFF. The CDR3 region has the DNA TGTGCCAGCAGCCCGGTGGGGGTAAGGAACACTGAAGCTTTCTTT.

V usage is TRBV2 and J usage is TRBJ1-2, with D maybe TRBD1 (6 bases). This CDR3 comprises 12 residues. Trimming removed 6 bases from V and 2 bases from J, with 7 bases in between. Germline values: CDR1 SNHLY, CDR2 FYNNEI. The CDR3 nucleotides are TGTGCCAGCAGAGGGGGGAACTATGGCTACACCTTC. Residues: CASRGGNYGYTF.

CDR3 coding DNA: TGTGCCATCAGTGAGGGACTAGCGGGTCTAGAGACCCAGTACTTC. It translates to CAISEGLAGLETQYF. The rearrangement uses TRBV10-3 and TRBJ2-5, with 11 bases matching TRBD2. Germline CDR1 reads ENHRY; CDR2 reads SYGVKD. The CDR3 totals 15 residues. The J segment lost 4 bases and the V segment lost 2 bases, leaving 3 bases of the junction unmatched.

In its sample, this clone was seen once. V gene TRBV4-2 combines with J gene TRBJ2-7; 7 bases line up with TRBD2. The ends lost 4 bases at V and 2 bases at J; junction bases unmatched: 8. The V gene's germline CDR1 is LGHNA and CDR2 YNFKEQ. The CDR3 is made up of 15 amino acids. CDR3 residues: CASSPRLANAYEQYF. DNA of the CDR3: TGTGCCAGCAGCCCACGACTAGCAAACGCCTACGAGCAGTACTTC.

This clone has just a few counts. The rearrangement uses TRBV10-3 and TRBJ1-6; D unresolved. Trimming stripped 0 bases from V and 10 bases from J, with 10 bases between. The V gene's germline CDR1 is ENHRY and CDR2 SYGVKD. The CDR3 is 14 residues long. This CDR3 is CAISESIGRSPLHF. The CDR3 DNA is TGTGCCATCAGTGAGTCGATTGGGAGGTCACCCCTCCACTTT.

The chain uses TRBV9 and TRBJ2-1; D uncertain. The germline V gene has CDR1 SGDLS and CDR2 YYNGEE. CDR3 length equals 15 residues. Deletions cut 3 bases from V and 0 bases from J, with 10 bases between. The CDR3 bases are TGTGCCAGCAGCGACTGGGCTGGCTCCTACAATGAGCAGTTCTTC. This sequence encodes CASSDWAGSYNEQFF. Variable domain in full (rest from reference TRBV9 and TRBJ2-1): DSGVTQTPKHLITATGQRVTLRCSPRSGDLSVYWYQQSLDQGLQFLIQYYNGEERAKGNILERFSAQQFPDLHSELNLSSLELGDSALYFCASSDWAGSYNEQFFGPGTRLTVL.

J is TRBJ1-5 and V is TRBV4-3, with D perhaps matching TRBD1 (5 bases). The CDR3 loop spans 17 amino acids. CDR1 is LGHNA, CDR2 YSLEER, per germline. Trimming left V 0 bases short and J 7 bases short, with 19 bases between. The CDR3 here is CASSQDRGSVVWQPQHF. CDR3 nucleotide sequence: TGCGCCAGCAGCCAAGATCGGGGGTCGGTGGTTTGGCAGCCCCAGCATTTT.

CDR3 nucleotide sequence: TGTGCCAGCAGCAAAGCGCAAGGAAACACTGAAGCTTTCTTT. Residues: CASSKAQGNTEAFF. The gene calls are TRBV21-1 and TRBJ1-1. TRBV21-1 is a pseudogene locus. This CDR3 comprises 14 residues.

V is TRBV6-5 and J is TRBJ1-1; 8 bases are a match to TRBD1. The V gene's germline CDR1 is MNHEY and CDR2 SVGAGI. With V trimmed by 4 bases and J by 3 bases, 7 bases remained unmatched. The CDR3 loop spans 15 amino acids. CDR3 region: CASSLNLQGDTEAFF. CDR3 coding DNA: TGTGCCAGCAGTTTAAACCTACAGGGGGACACTGAAGCTTTCTTT.